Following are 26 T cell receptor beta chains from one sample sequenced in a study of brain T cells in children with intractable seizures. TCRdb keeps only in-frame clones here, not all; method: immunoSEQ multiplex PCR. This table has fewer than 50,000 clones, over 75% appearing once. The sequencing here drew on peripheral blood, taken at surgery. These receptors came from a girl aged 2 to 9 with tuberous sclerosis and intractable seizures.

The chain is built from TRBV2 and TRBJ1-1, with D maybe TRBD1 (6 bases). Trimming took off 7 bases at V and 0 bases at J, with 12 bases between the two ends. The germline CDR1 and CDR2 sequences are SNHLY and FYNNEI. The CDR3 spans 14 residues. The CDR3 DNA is TGTGCCAGCAATCAGGGACATATGAACACTGAAGCTTTCTTT. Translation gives CASNQGHMNTEAFF.

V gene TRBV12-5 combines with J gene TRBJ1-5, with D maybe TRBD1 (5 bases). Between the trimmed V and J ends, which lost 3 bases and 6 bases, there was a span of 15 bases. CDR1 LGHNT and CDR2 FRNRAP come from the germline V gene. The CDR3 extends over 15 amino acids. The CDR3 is CASGFGAGRGQPQHF. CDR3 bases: TGTGCTAGTGGTTTCGGGGCAGGGAGAGGTCAGCCCCAGCATTTT.

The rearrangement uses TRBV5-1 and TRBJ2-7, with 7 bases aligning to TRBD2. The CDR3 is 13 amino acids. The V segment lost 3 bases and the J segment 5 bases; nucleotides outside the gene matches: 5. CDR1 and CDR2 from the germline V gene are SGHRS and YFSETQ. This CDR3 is CASSSGTMDEQYF. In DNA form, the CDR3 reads TGCGCCAGCAGCTCCGGGACTATGGACGAGCAGTACTTC.

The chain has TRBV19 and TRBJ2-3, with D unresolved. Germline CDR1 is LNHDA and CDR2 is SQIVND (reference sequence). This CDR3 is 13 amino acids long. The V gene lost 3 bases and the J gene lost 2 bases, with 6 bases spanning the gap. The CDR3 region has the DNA TGTGCCAGTAGTATTTGGGACACAGATACGCAGTATTTT. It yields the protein CASSIWDTDTQYF.

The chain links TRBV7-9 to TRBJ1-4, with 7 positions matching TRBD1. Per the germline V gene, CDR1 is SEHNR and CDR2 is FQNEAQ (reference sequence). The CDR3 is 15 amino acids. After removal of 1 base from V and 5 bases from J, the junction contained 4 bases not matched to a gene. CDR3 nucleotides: TGTGCCAGCAGCTTAGGACAGGGACGAAATGAAAAACTGTTTTTT. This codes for CASSLGQGRNEKLFF.

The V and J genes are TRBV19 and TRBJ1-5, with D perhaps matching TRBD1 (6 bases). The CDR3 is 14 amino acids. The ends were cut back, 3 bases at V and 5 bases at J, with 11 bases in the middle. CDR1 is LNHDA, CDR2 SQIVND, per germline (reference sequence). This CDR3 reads CASSIGGAYQPQHF. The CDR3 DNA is TGTGCCAGTAGTATTGGGGGGGCTTATCAGCCCCAGCATTTT.

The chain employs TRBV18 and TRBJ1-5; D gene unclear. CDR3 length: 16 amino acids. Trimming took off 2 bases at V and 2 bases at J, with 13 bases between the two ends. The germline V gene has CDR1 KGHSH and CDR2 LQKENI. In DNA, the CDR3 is TGTGCCAGCTCACCATTACGGTCGGACGGCAATCAGCCCCAGCATTTT. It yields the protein CASSPLRSDGNQPQHF.

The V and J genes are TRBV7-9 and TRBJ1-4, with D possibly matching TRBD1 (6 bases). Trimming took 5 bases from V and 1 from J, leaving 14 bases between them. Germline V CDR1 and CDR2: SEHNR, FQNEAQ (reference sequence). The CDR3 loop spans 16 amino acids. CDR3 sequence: CASSPGQGLTNEKLFF. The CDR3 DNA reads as TGTGCCAGCAGCCCGGGTCAGGGGCTAACTAATGAAAAACTGTTTTTT.

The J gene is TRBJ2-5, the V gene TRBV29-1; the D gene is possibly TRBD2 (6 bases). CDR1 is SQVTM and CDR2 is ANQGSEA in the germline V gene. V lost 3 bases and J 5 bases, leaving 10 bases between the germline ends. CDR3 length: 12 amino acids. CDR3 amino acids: CSVDREEETQYF. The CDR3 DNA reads TGCAGCGTTGACAGGGAGGAGGAGACCCAGTACTTC.

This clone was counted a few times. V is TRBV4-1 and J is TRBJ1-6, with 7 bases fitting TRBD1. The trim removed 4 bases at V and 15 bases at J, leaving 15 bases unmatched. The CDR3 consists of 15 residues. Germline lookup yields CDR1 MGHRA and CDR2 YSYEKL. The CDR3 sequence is CASSPGEVLPGGLHF. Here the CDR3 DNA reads TGCGCCAGCAGCCCTGGGGAGGTCCTCCCAGGGGGCCTCCACTTT.

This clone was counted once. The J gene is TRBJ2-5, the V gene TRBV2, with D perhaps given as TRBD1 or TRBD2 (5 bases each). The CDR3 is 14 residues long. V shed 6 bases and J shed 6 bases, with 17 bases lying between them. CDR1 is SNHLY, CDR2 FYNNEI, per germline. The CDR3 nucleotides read TGTGCCAGCAGAGGCCCCAGGGAGATAAAGACCCAGTACTTC. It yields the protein CASRGPREIKTQYF.

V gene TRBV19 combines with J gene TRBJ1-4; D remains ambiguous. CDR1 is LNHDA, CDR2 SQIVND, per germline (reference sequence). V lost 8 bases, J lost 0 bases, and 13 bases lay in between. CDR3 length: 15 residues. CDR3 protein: CASFGSGPTNEKLFF. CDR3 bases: TGTGCCAGTTTCGGGAGTGGACCAACTAATGAAAAACTGTTTTTT. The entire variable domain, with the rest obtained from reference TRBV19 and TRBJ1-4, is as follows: DGGITQSPKYLFRKEGQNVTLSCEQNLNHDAMYWYRQDPGQGLRLIYYSQIVNDFQKGDIAEGYSVSREKKESFPLTVTSAQKNPTAFYLCASFGSGPTNEKLFFGSGTQLSVL.

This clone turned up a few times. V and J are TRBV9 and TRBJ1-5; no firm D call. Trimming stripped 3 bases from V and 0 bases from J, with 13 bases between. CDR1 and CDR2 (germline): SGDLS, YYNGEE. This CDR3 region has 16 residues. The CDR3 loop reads CASSADPEGSNQPQHF. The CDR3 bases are TGTGCCAGCAGCGCGGACCCGGAAGGTAGCAATCAGCCCCAGCATTTT.

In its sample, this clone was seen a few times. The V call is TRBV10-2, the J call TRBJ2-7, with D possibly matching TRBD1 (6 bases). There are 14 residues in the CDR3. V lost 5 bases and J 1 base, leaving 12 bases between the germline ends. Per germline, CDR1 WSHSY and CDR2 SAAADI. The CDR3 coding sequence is TGCGCCAGCAGTTACAGGGCGGTATCCTACGAGCAGTACGTC. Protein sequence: CASSYRAVSYEQYV.

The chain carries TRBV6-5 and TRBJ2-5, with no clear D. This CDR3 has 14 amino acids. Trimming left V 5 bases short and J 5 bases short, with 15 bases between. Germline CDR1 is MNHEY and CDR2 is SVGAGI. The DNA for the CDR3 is TGTGCCAGCAGTCCACTCTTAGGTGGCGAGACCCAGTACTTC. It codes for CASSPLLGGETQYF.

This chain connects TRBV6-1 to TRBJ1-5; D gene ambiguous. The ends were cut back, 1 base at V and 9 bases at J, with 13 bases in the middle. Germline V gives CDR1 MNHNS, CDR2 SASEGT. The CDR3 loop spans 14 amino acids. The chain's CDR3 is CASSEVTEVLPQHF. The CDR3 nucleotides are TGTGCCAGCAGTGAAGTAACGGAGGTGCTGCCCCAGCATTTT.

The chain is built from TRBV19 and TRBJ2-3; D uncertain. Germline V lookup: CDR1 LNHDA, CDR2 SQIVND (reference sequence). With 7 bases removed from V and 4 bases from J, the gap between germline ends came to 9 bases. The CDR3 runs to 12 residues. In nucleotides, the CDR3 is TGTGCCAGTACCGGCTGGGCAGATACGCAGTATTTT. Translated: CASTGWADTQYF.

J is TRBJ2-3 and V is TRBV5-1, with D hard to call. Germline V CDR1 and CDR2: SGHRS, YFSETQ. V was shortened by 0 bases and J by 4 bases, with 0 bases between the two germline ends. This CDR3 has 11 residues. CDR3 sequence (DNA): TGCGCCAGCAGCTTGGCAGATACGCAGTATTTT. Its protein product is CASSLADTQYF.

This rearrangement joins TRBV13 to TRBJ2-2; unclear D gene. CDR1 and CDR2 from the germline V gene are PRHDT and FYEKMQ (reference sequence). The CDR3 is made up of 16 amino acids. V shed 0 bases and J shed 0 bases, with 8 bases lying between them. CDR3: CASSLGGRTNTGELFF. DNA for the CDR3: TGTGCCAGCAGCTTAGGGGGTAGGACGAACACCGGGGAGCTGTTTTTT.

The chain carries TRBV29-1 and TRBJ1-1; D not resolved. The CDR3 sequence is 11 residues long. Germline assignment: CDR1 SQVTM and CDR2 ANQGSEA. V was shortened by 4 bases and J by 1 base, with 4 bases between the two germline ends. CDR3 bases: TGCAGCGTTGCGCGGAACACTGAAGCTTTCTTT. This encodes CSVARNTEAFF. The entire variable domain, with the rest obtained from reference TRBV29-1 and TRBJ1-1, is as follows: SAVISQKPSRDICQRGTSLTIQCQVDSQVTMMFWYRQQPGQSLTLIATANQGSEATYESGFVIDKFPISRPNLTFSTLTVSNMSPEDSSIYLCSVARNTEAFFGQGTRLTVV.

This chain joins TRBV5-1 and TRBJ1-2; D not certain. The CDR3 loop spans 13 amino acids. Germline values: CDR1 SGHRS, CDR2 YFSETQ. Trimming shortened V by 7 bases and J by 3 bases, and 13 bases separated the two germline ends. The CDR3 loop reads CASGPDSYYGYTF. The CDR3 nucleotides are TGCGCCAGCGGGCCGGACTCATACTATGGCTACACCTTC. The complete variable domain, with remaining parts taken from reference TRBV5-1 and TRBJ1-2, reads KAGVTQTPRYLIKTRGQQVTLSCSPISGHRSVSWYQQTPGQGLQFLFEYFSETQRNKGNFPGRFSGRQFSNSRSEMNVSTLELGDSALYLCASGPDSYYGYTFGSGTRLTVV.

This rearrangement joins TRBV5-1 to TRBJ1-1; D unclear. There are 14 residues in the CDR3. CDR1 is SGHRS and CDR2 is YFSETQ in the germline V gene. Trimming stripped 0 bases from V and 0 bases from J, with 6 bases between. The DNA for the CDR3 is TGCGCCAGCAGCTTGGCCTCGGTGAACACTGAAGCTTTCTTT. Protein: CASSLASVNTEAFF.

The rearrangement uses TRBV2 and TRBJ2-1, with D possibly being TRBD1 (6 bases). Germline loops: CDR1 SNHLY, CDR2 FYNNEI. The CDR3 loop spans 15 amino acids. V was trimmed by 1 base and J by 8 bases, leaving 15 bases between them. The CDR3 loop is CASSEGTEDNDEQFF. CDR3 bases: TGTGCCAGCAGTGAAGGGACAGAGGATAACGATGAGCAGTTCTTC.

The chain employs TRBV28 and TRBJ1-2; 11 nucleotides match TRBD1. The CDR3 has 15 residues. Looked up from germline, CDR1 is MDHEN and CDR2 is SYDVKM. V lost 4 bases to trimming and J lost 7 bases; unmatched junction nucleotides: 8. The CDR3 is CASSSPGTGGGGYTF. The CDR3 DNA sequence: TGTGCCAGCAGTTCCCCCGGGACAGGGGGAGGTGGCTACACCTTC.

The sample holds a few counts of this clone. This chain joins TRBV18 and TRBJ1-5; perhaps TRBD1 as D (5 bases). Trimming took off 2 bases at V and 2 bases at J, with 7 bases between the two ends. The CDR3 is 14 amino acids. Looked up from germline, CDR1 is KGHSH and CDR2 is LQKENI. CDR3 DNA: TGTGCCAGCTCACCATCACAGGGCAATCAGCCCCAGCATTTT. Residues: CASSPSQGNQPQHF.

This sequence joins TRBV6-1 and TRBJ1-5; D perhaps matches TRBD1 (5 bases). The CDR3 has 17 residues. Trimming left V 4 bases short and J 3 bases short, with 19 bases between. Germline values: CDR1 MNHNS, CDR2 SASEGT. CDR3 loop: CASSAQRGGLVNQPQHF. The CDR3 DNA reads TGTGCCAGCAGTGCACAACGGGGGGGTTTAGTCAATCAGCCCCAGCATTTT.